Sequencing of this TCR beta chain was carried out in a study of early T cells in non-severe SARS-CoV-2 infection. Study details: Sequenced material consisted of bulk RNA (from unsorted whole blood), and chains were unpaired. Study results and caveats: Reliance on VDJdb matching favored anti-spike CD8 responses; private and CD4 specificities were missed.

This CDR3 comprises 16 residues. J was trimmed by 1 base and V by 5 bases; bases with no gene match: 7. As regards this clonotype: Its cognate antigen is unknown.

TCRdb called the 5' RACE reads again in MiXCR, with one record for every CDR3 protein. The profile shows about 60,000 distinct CDR3 sequences, around 20% of them singletons. The V gene is TRBV12-3 or TRBV12-4, the J gene TRBJ2-2, with 7 bases fitting TRBD1. This clonotype originated in an adult who was a healthcare worker with PCR-confirmed SARS-CoV-2 infection or an uninfected control (not recorded which). The specimen comprised whole blood, sampled at baseline. In DNA, the CDR3 is TGTGCCAGCAGTCCACCGGGACAGTGGAACACCGGGGAGCTGTTTTTT. Its translation is CASSPPGQWNTGELFF.